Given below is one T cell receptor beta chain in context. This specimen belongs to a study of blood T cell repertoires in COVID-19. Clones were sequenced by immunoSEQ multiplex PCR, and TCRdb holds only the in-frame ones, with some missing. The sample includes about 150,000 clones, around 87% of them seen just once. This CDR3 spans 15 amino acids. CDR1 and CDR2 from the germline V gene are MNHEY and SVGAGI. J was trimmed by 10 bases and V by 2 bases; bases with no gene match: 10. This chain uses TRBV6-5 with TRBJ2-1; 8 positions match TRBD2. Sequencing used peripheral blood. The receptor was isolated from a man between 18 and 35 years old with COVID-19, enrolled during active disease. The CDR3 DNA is TGTGCCAGCAGTTACGAACGGGAGGGCCCTGGCGAGCAGTTCTTC. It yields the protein CASSYEREGPGEQFF.